This paragraph reports one T cell receptor beta chain. The target antigen is unknown. This CDR3 is 15 amino acids long. In germline, CDR1 is MDHEN, CDR2 SYDVKM. V was pared by 2 bases and J by 2 bases, with 10 bases between. It was with 60 Vbeta and 13 Jbeta primers that the PCR ran. Generated by immunoSEQ multiplex PCR, the TCRdb table keeps only in-frame clones and is missing some. The sample yields about 160,000 clones, 79% seen once. These data come from a study of cytomegalovirus exposure and HLA in healthy donors. General study findings and limits: The likely explanation for a cluster of highly shared sequence variants was sequencing artifact. Productive rates of about 90% or about 30% were seen for most TCR beta V segments in an earlier analysis.

The sample comprised PBMCs. This TCR came from a man in his forties or fifties in good health and CMV-seronegative. This rearrangement joins TRBV28 to TRBJ1-5; D unresolved. In nucleotides, the CDR3 is TGTGCCAGCAGTTTAGGTAGGAGGGGCAATCAGCCCCAGCATTTT. Amino acids: CASSLGRRGNQPQHF.